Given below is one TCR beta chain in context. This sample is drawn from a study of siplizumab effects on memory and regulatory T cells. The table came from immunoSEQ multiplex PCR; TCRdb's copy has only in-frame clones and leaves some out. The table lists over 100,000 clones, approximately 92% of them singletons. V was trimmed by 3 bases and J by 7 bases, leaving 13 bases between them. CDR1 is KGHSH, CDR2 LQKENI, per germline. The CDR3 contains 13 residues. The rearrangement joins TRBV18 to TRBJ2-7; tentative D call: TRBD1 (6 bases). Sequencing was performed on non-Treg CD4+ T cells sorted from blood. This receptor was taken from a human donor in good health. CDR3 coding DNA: TGTGCCAGCTCACCTCAGAATCAGGGGGAGCAGTACTTC. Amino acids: CASSPQNQGEQYF.